This record looks at one T cell receptor (beta chain) sequence and its context. Antigen: not known. This record belongs to a study of a mutant IDH1 vaccine in newly diagnosed glioma. On the study more broadly: Patients had received radiotherapy, temozolomide, or both previously, most receiving both.

The time point denotes: week 23, last vaccination. It was 300 ug of mutant IDH1 20-mer peptide that made up each vaccine dose, given with topical imiquimod. CDR1 SEHNR and CDR2 FQNEAQ come from the germline V gene (reference sequence). V was clipped by 5 bases and J by 7 bases, with 14 bases between them. The CDR3 is 13 amino acids. Sequencing was performed with immunoSEQ multiplex PCR; in TCRdb, only in-frame clones are kept and a portion is missing. Altogether more than 25,000 clones are present, around 89% being singletons, with the ten largest covering approximately 2.3%. The receptor comes from a man aged 35 to 55 with glioma. This sequence joins TRBV7-9 and TRBJ1-2; the D is unclear. The specimen was PBMCs, collected from a glioma patient whose treatment included an IDH1 peptide vaccine. The CDR3 DNA reads TGTGCCAGCAGCCAGGACCGGGTACTTGGCTACACCTTC. Its protein product is CASSQDRVLGYTF.